The 11 T cell receptor beta chains reported below all come from one sample, sequenced in a study of identical twins. MiXCR, applied by TCRdb to the 5' RACE reads, yields one record per CDR3 protein. The sample shows 400,000 to 500,000 distinct CDR3 sequences, about a fifth of them seen only once. The specimen was naive T cells sorted from blood. These TCRs come from a man in his forties or fifties in good health.

V gene TRBV4-2 combines with J gene TRBJ2-7; 8 bases fit TRBD1. Trimming cost V 1 base and J 0 bases; bases outside gene matches: 2. Per germline, CDR1 LGHNA and CDR2 YNFKEQ. The length of the CDR3 is 15 residues. The CDR3 DNA reads as TGTGCCAGCAGCCAAGCGACAGGGGTCTCCTACGAGCAGTACTTC. It specifies CASSQATGVSYEQYF.

The chain recombines TRBV24-1 with TRBJ2-5; perhaps TRBD2 as D (5 bases). The CDR3 is 15 amino acids. Germline CDR1 and CDR2: KGHDR and SFDVKD. Trimming took 4 bases from V and 2 from J, leaving 13 bases between them. The CDR3 nucleotides read TGTGCCACCAGTGAATCGCTAACTAGACAAGAGACCCAGTACTTC. It encodes CATSESLTRQETQYF.

This clonotype was seen many times. This CDR3 reads CSARPILRNEQFF. The CDR3 DNA sequence: TGCAGTGCTAGACCTATATTGAGGAATGAGCAGTTCTTC. The chain employs TRBV20-1 and TRBJ2-1; no clear D gene. The germline gives CDR1 DFQATT, CDR2 SNEGSKA (reference sequence). This CDR3 spans 13 amino acids. V lost 2 bases and J 7 bases, leaving 12 bases between the germline ends.

This chain links TRBV4-2 with TRBJ2-7; 8 bases are a match to TRBD2. The V gene end was trimmed by 0 bases and the J gene end by 0 bases; junction bases not matched to a gene: 16. This CDR3 is 20 amino acids long. In germline, CDR1 is LGHNA, CDR2 YNFKEQ. The CDR3 DNA sequence: TGTGCCAGCAGCCAAGATTTAGGGGCTAGCGGGCCGTGGAGCTCCTACGAGCAGTACTTC. Its translation is CASSQDLGASGPWSSYEQYF.

The chain uses TRBV9 and TRBJ2-2; 10 nucleotides match TRBD2. V trimming: 0 bases; J trimming: 1 base; junction bases outside the gene matches: 6. Germline V gene sequence: CDR1 SGDLS, CDR2 YYNGEE. This CDR3 spans 18 amino acids. CDR3 in DNA: TGTGCCAGCAGCGTAGGCGTGGGACTAGCGTTGAACACCGGGGAGCTGTTTTTT. Translating it yields CASSVGVGLALNTGELFF.

The chain joins TRBV4-2 to TRBJ1-2; a possible D gene is TRBD1 (5 bases). The V end was cut by 0 bases, the J end by 6 bases, with 14 bases between. Germline values: CDR1 LGHNA, CDR2 YNFKEQ. The CDR3 has 15 amino acids. The CDR3 region has the DNA TGTGCCAGCAGCCAAGAGGGCAGGAGGGGCGATGGCTACACCTTC. Residues: CASSQEGRRGDGYTF.

The chain employs TRBV7-3 and TRBJ2-1; 10 positions agree with TRBD1. Germline CDR1 reads SGHTA; CDR2 reads FQGTGA. This CDR3 has 15 residues. The J segment lost 6 bases and the V segment lost 5 bases, leaving 7 bases of the junction unmatched. CDR3 nucleotide sequence: TGTGCCAGCAGCCCACCGGGACAGGGGCGCAATGAGCAGTTCTTC. As protein: CASSPPGQGRNEQFF.

The sample holds a few counts of this clonotype. CDR3 region: CASNTGVGELFF. In DNA form, the CDR3 reads TGTGCCAGCAACACAGGGGTCGGGGAGCTGTTTTTT. This chain joins TRBV5-5 and TRBJ2-2, with TRBD1 identical over 7 bases. This CDR3 region has 12 residues. V gave up 6 bases and J gave up 7 bases; unmatched junction bases: 3. CDR1 is SGHKS and CDR2 is YYEKEE in the germline V gene (reference sequence).

The chain has TRBV28 and TRBJ2-7, with TRBD1 matching over 9 bases. The length of the CDR3 is 16 residues. The J segment lost 0 bases and the V segment lost 4 bases, leaving 7 bases of the junction unmatched. CDR1 is MDHEN and CDR2 is SYDVKM in the germline V gene. DNA of the CDR3: TGTGCCAGCAGTTCCTATCCGGGACAGGGCTCCTACGAGCAGTACTTC. This sequence encodes CASSSYPGQGSYEQYF.

This clonotype was seen a few times. The chain carries TRBV7-2 and TRBJ2-1; 8 bases fit TRBD2. CDR1 is SGHTA, CDR2 FQGNSA, per germline. CDR3 length equals 17 residues. V dropped 5 bases and J dropped 2; count of bases not matched to a gene: 11. CDR3 nucleotides: TGTGCCAGCAGCCCCCTCCCGGGGGGGGCCACCTACAATGAGCAGTTCTTC. Protein product: CASSPLPGGATYNEQFF.

The V and J genes are TRBV7-9 and TRBJ2-3, with 10 bases fitting TRBD1. Trimming at V came to 3 bases and at J to 3 bases, leaving 6 bases not matched to a gene. The CDR3 is made up of 16 amino acids. Germline V lookup: CDR1 SEHNR, CDR2 FQNEAQ (reference sequence). The CDR3 DNA is TGTGCCAGCAGCTTTCGGGGACAGGGGAGGACAGATACGCAGTATTTT. Translated: CASSFRGQGRTDTQYF.